One T cell receptor beta chain is described in this entry. Its antigen is as yet unknown. This entry is derived from a study of cytomegalovirus exposure and HLA in healthy donors. Study as a whole: The use of the same platform for the 120 validation repertoires and the 550 to 850 first-cohort repertoires was reported by a later analysis. Study-wide points: Altogether, 160 or so TCR beta chains were recorded as cytomegalovirus-associated. Accounts indicate the classifier identified cytomegalovirus status with strong specificity and sensitivity.

This CDR3 has 17 amino acids. V was pared by 1 base and J by 2 bases, with 6 bases of the junction left unmatched. Germline CDR1 MGHRA, CDR2 YSYEKL. The donors were part of the approximately 130-subject validation cohort, which stood apart from the approximately 640-subject first cohort. Sequenced by immunoSEQ multiplex PCR; TCRdb stores in-frame clones only, minus some. The data hold over 150,000 clones, with approximately 86% observed a single time. The rearrangement links TRBV4-1 to TRBJ2-3; 10 bases line up with TRBD1. This sequence was found in a man in his late teens or twenties in good health and CMV-seropositive. Specimen: PBMCs. CDR3 sequence (DNA): TGCGCCAGCAGCCAAGGGGGACAGGGGACCCTCACAGATACGCAGTATTTT. It yields the protein CASSQGGQGTLTDTQYF.